This TCR beta chain was sequenced in a study of Graves' ophthalmopathy and Graves' hyperthyroidism. The TCR beta CDR3 regions underwent amplification from RNA transcripts. HTBI-primed first-round RT-PCR preceded second-round multiplex PCR. TCRdb re-analysed the multiplex PCR reads in MiXCR, keeping a single row per CDR3 protein. The profile shows 200,000 to 250,000 distinct CDR3 sequences, around 50% of them singletons. This CDR3 has 17 residues. Germline CDR1 reads DFQATT; CDR2 reads SNEGSKA (reference sequence). The trim removed 0 bases at V and 0 bases at J, leaving 6 bases unmatched. The chain couples TRBV20-1 to TRBJ1-4, with 8 bases lining up with TRBD1. Sequencing was done on a sample of peripheral blood. The clonotype comes from an adult man with Graves' ophthalmopathy. CDR3 amino acids: CSARDQGAGATNEKLFF. The CDR3 DNA is TGCAGTGCTAGAGATCAGGGGGCGGGGGCAACTAATGAAAAACTGTTTTTT.